The T cell receptor (beta chain) under discussion was sequenced for a study of cytomegalovirus exposure and HLA in healthy donors (dated by TCRdb to about 2017). At the level of the whole study: According to an earlier analysis of 587 of the donors, about 179 million T cells yielded 117 million unique TCR beta sequences and 276 Gb of sequence data. HLA typing covered class I and class II loci at four-digit resolution. Typing coverage differed by locus: A, B, C, DRB1 and DQB1 were typed in about 629-630 donors, DQA1 in about 510, DPA1 in approximately 600, and DPB1 in 472. A handful of DR-DQ haplotypes were handled as single units for association and clustering because linkage in the cohort was strong. An earlier analysis of several hundred of the donors applied high-throughput TCR beta sequencing to assess whether each TCR beta V gene segment acted as functional or pseudogenic. The study profiled the T cell repertoires of hundreds of subjects by immunosequencing and related them to cytomegalovirus serostatus. The study was designed to test whether signatures of past pathogen exposure could be identified by cataloging public T cell receptors. The later analysis used no new phenotypic data to find candidate immune exposures, relying instead on TCR beta sequences and their occurrence across donors. An early release that covered around 590 HLA-typed donors contained about 300 gigabases of sequencing data and 85 million to 100 million unique TCR sequences. High-throughput TCR immunosequencing, statistical association of individual TCRs with disease status, and machine learning were combined to predict cytomegalovirus infection status. Along with the roughly 700-subject first cohort, a separate validation cohort of more than 90 different subjects was used. Donor age, sex, ethnicity and CMV serostatus were collected together with the repertoire data. Every discovery cohort repertoire had been produced on one sequencing platform. A later analysis re-examined previously published TCR beta repertoires from just over 650 donors and added high-resolution HLA genotyping to investigate patterns of TCR occurrence. The genetic ancestry cluster associated with self-reported Caucasian donors included around four fifths of the 398 genotyped donors. Among about 400 genotyped donors of the cohort, an average of about 240,000 unique TCR beta nucleotide sequences was sequenced per donor, of which approximately 19% were non-productive. In a later genetic analysis, genome-wide SNP genotypes for about three fifths of the 666 donors were used, and that subset was treated as a discovery cohort.

Findings and caveats that apply to the study as a whole: The 87-base-pair reads could not distinguish some IMGT-functional V segments, including TRBV6-2 and TRBV6-3, so those segments were excluded. When HLA alleles, especially DR and DQ, strongly co-occurred, attributing TCR associations to individual alleles was difficult. In the study, some 160 TCR beta chains were listed as associated with cytomegalovirus. Around 16 rarely observed V segments, including chromosome 9 orphons, were excluded from the earlier analysis of approximately 600 of the donors because counts were too low. A group of highly shared sequence variants was considered likely to be a technical artifact of the sequencing pipeline. The authors suggested that the approach could potentially be extended to other disease states and immunological phenotypes. This cohort had only TCR beta chains sequenced, and the lack of alpha or paired-chain data limited which features could be detected. A further reported finding was that TCR beta sequences accurately predicted the HLA-A and HLA-B alleles for most subjects in the first cohort. Several of the top co-occurrence clusters appeared to be linked to parvovirus B19, influenza, CMV and Epstein-Barr virus, according to a later analysis. Cytomegalovirus status was reported to be diagnosed by the classifier with high specificity and sensitivity in both the original and validation cohorts. In a later analysis, TCR association rates were found to vary across HLA loci, with the most associated TCRs seen for DRB1 alleles and the fewest for HLA-C alleles. Three of the identified cytomegalovirus-associated TCR beta chains were confirmed in vitro to be specific for cytomegalovirus antigens. In an earlier analysis of a few hundred of the donors, most TCR beta V segments were observed in productive rearrangements about 90% or about 30% of the time, broadly matching IMGT annotations. Presence/absence analyses assumed roughly uniform sequencing depth across donors, an assumption that may not hold. An association between a missense DCLRE1C variant and V-gene and J-gene trimming of TCR beta chains was found in a later genetic analysis and replicated in an independent cohort. Correlated functional status among segregating V segments might reflect linkage disequilibrium, but an unknown experimental factor could not be ruled out. In a later genetic analysis, fewer N-insertions in productive TCRs were reported among donors in an Asian-associated ancestry cluster than the roughly 700-donor mean. In a later analysis, around 17,000 TCR beta sequences were associated with specific HLA alleles at a false discovery rate of 0.05. A later analysis found that HLA-associated TCR beta chains were more clonally expanded and had lower generation probabilities than equally common non-associated chains. Across donors, most TCR sequences were observed very rarely, whereas some public TCRs were present in many individuals. CMV serostatus was the only immune exposure information available for the cohort. HLA typing was unavailable for some donors at each locus, so association tests used only the typed subset. In a later analysis, most CMV-associated TCR beta chains were found to appear HLA-restricted, with HLA associations seemingly driven largely by CMV exposure.

The library came from the immunoSEQ multiplex PCR assay. The multiplex PCR relied on a mix of 60 forward primers for TCR Vbeta segments and 13 reverse primers for TCR Jbeta segments. The CDR3 region of rearranged TCR beta genes was amplified from genomic DNA by a multiplex PCR assay. The amplified TCR beta libraries were sequenced on the Illumina HiSeq System as 87-base-pair reads. The study's processing was this. A later analysis tallied some 79 million unique TCR beta chains across the 640 or so repertoires, and about 12 million of those chains were shared by two or more donors. Raw reads were error-corrected and collapsed into unique sequences with a nearest-neighbor algorithm that merged closely related sequences to remove PCR and sequencing errors. V, D and J gene segments were assigned by aligning CDR3 sequences to IMGT reference sequences. For a sequence to be retained, a match of at least six nucleotides was required to both a V gene segment and a J gene segment. Rearrangements were classified as productive when the CDR3 lacked stop codons and remained in frame with V and J, and all other rearrangements were classified as non-productive. Following IMGT convention, CDR3 was defined as the stretch from the second conserved V-encoded cysteine up to the conserved J-encoded phenylalanine. The earlier analysis of fewer than 750 of the donors excluded sequences that lacked an unambiguous match to a single V gene segment. An earlier analysis of about 600 of the donors called V segments functional above 56.7% productive rearrangements and segregating when the between-donor standard deviation exceeded 5%. To diagnose cytomegalovirus status from the catalog of TCR beta chain sequences, a statistical classification framework was built. A later analysis assigned V and J genes by comparing TCR nucleotide sequences with IMGT/GENE-DB human TR gene sequences. In a later analysis, CDR3 sequences and most-parsimonious VDJ recombination scenarios were assigned using the TCRdist pipeline. In a later analysis, every TCR beta chain was defined by the combination of its CDR3 amino acid sequence and its V-gene family, and reads without a unique V-gene family were dropped. In a later analysis, nearly 600 highly shared, low-generation-probability nucleotide sequences were removed to address suspected cross-contamination and a sequencing artifact. For each public chain, a later analysis derived a clonal expansion index from normalized ranks of inferred template counts within each repertoire. Generation probabilities in a later analysis came from a VDJ recombination model fitted to out-of-frame rearrangements, and those results were checked against IGoR. In a later analysis, hypergeometric tests were used to score TCR-TCR, TCR-HLA and TCR-CMV co-occurrence, with a repertoire-size bias correction applied to TCR pairs. In a later analysis, false discovery rates were estimated by permuting HLA or CMV assignments 20 times. In a later analysis, co-occurring TCRs were grouped with DBSCAN, and TCRdist sequence similarity was added when clustering was performed within HLA-allele-positive subsets. Repertoires with fewer than 30,000 or more than 120,000 public chains, plus five repertoires with anomalous nucleotide sharing, were excluded from co-occurrence clustering. TCRdb holds this immuneACCESS table with in-frame rearrangements only. Some clones are missing; in checked studies, unresolved V genes explain under half, and the rest has no known cause. The D gene and trimming were derived from the DNA, and the V and J assignments and clone size from that table. In this sample the table shows around 200,000 clones, approximately 79% of which occur a single time. The ten largest account for about 1.8% of the sample.

The CDR3, cysteine through phenylalanine, is 13 amino acids long. Here the CDR3 DNA is all that survives: 39 bases in frame from base 1. According to the germline V gene (reference sequence), CDR1 reads GTSNPN and CDR2 reads SVGIG. V sheds 4 bases and J sheds 3 bases, leaving 12 bases between their ends. The cohort comprised around 700 healthy bone marrow donors. At the time of sampling, all cohort members were nominally healthy, though unrecorded immune exposures were likely present. The donor was CMV seronegative and was included in the group of hundreds of seronegative cohort members. Every donor gave a peripheral blood sample, and the peripheral blood mononuclear cells from that sample were used for TCR beta sequencing. Genomic DNA extraction from the blood cell samples was performed with the Qiagen DNeasy Blood Extraction Kit. A remark on this clone: Its antigen is not yet known. Base-call qualities are not available, and no considerably larger clone is one nucleotide away.

The V gene is TRBV30 and the J gene is TRBJ1-2; no D segment can be confidently identified. The sequence came from a man aged 50 or older in good health and CMV-seronegative. Material: PBMCs. Here the CDR3 is given as CAWTPRKDYGYTF. DNA sequence: TGTGCCTGGACTCCCAGGAAGGACTATGGCTACACCTTC.